The entry that follows covers one T cell receptor (beta chain) sequence. Germline values: CDR1 LNHDA, CDR2 SQIVND (reference sequence). Trimming removed 7 bases from V and 4 bases from J, with 13 bases in between. The CDR3 totals 13 residues. The data originate from a study of blood T cell repertoires in COVID-19. Turning to the study itself: Sites in the United States, Italy and Spain provided acute and convalescent COVID-19 samples. PBMCs, B-cell-depleted T cells, or T cells provided the cDNA or gDNA that made up the material.

In the original processing: It was from reference gene primer amplification that nucleated cell counts were estimated. The repertoire was sequenced with immunoSEQ multiplex PCR; TCRdb's copy has only in-frame clones and lacks some. For V, J and clone size, that table is used; D and trimming come from the DNA. This repertoire shows about 260,000 clones, approximately 86% found once; its top ten account for roughly 2%. The receptor's source is a man aged 25-40 years with active or convalescent COVID-19. The chain couples TRBV19 to TRBJ1-1; D gene ambiguous. Sequenced sample: peripheral blood. The CDR3 protein is CASTLGGFTEAFF. In DNA, the CDR3 is TGTGCCAGTACGTTGGGAGGGTTCACTGAAGCTTTCTTT. Full variable domain (rest looked up from reference TRBV19 and TRBJ1-1): DGGITQSPKYLFRKEGQNVTLSCEQNLNHDAMYWYRQDPGQGLRLIYYSQIVNDFQKGDIAEGYSVSREKKESFPLTVTSAQKNPTAFYLCASTLGGFTEAFFGQGTRLTVV.